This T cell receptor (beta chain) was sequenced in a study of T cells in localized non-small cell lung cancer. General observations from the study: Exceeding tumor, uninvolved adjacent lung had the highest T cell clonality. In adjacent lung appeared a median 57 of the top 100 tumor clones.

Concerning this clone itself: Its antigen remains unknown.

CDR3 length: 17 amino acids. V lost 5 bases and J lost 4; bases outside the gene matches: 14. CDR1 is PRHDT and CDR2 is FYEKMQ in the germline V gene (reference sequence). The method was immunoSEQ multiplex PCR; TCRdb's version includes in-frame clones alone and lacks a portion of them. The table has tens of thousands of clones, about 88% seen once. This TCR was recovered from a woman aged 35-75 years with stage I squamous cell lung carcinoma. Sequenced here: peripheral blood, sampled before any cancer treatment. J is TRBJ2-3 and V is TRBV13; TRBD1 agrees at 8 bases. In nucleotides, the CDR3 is TGTGCCAGCAGCCCTGACCTTGGAGGACAGGGCGCAGATACGCAGTATTTT. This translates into CASSPDLGGQGADTQYF.